This TCR beta chain came from a study of blood T cell repertoires in COVID-19. Study-level background: COVID-19 samples, acute and convalescent, were from the United States, Italy and Spain. PBMCs, B-cell-depleted T cells, or T cells provided the cDNA or gDNA that made up the material.

Germline-derived CDR1 and CDR2 are SGHNT and YENEEA. Trimming stripped 1 base from V and 4 bases from J, with 10 bases between. CDR3 length: 14 residues. Per the study methods: Reference gene primer amplification gave nucleated cell count estimates. TCRdb's table, derived via immunoSEQ multiplex PCR, lists solely in-frame clones and lacks some. V, J and clone size reflect that table, while D and trimming were determined from the DNA. Here the sample spans 250,000 or so clones, roughly 89% being singletons. J is TRBJ2-5 and V is TRBV11-3; D is perhaps TRBD1 (6 bases). The TCR sequence derives from a middle-aged woman who had recovered from COVID-19. Sequences were obtained from peripheral blood. CDR3 region: CASSLVRGAETQYF. As DNA, the CDR3 is TGTGCCAGCAGCTTAGTCAGGGGAGCAGAGACCCAGTACTTC.